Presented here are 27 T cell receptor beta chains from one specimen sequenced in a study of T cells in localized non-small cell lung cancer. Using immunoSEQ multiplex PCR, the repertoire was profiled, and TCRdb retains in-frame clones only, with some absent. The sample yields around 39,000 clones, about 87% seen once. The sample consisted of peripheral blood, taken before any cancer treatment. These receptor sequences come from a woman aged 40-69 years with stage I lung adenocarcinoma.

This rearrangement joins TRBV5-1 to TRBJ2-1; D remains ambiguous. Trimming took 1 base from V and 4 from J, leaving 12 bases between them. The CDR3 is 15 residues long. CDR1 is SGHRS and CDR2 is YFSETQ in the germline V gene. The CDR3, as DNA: TGCGCCAGCAGCTTGAATCCGGGCGATTACAATGAGCAGTTCTTC. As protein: CASSLNPGDYNEQFF.

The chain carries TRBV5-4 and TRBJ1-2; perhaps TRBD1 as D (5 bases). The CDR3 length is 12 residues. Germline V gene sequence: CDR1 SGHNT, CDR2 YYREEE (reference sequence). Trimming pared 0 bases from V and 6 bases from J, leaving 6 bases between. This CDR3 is CASSLVRDGYTF. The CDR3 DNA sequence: TGTGCCAGCAGCTTGGTCAGGGATGGCTACACCTTC.

The CDR3 spells CASSQERFPYEQYF. DNA for the CDR3: TGCGCCAGCAGCCAAGAACGGTTTCCCTACGAGCAGTACTTC. This sequence joins TRBV4-1 and TRBJ2-7; no clear D gene. This CDR3 is 14 amino acids long. Trimming stripped 0 bases from V and 2 bases from J, with 8 bases between. CDR1 and CDR2 (germline): MGHRA, YSYEKL.

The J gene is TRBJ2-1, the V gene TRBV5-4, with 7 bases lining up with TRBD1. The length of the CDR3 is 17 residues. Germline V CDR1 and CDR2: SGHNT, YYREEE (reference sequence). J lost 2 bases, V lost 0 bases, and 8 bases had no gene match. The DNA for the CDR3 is TGTGCCAGCAGCTTGGGTGGCCGGACAGGCGCCTACAATGAGCAGTTCTTC. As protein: CASSLGGRTGAYNEQFF.

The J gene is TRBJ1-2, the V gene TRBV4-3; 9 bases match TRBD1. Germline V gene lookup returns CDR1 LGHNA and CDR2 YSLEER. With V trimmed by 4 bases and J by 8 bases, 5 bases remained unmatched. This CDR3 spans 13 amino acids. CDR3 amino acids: CASSRTGERGYTF. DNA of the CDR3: TGCGCCAGCAGCCGGACAGGGGAACGGGGCTACACCTTC.

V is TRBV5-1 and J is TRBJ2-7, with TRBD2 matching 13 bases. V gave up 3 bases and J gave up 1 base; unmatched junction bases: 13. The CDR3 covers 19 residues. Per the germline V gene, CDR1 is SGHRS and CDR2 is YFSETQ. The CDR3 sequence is CASSSRLAGGPFDSYEQYF. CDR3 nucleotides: TGCGCCAGCAGCTCACGACTAGCGGGGGGCCCCTTTGATTCCTACGAGCAGTACTTC. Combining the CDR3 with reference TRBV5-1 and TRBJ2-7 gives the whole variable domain KAGVTQTPRYLIKTRGQQVTLSCSPISGHRSVSWYQQTPGQGLQFLFEYFSETQRNKGNFPGRFSGRQFSNSRSEMNVSTLELGDSALYLCASSSRLAGGPFDSYEQYFGPGTRLTVT.

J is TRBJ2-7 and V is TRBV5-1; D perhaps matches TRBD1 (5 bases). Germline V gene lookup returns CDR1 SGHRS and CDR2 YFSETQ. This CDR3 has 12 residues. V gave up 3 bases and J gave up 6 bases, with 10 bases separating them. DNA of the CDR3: TGCGCCAGCAGCTATGACAGTTCCGAGCAGTACTTC. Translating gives CASSYDSSEQYF.

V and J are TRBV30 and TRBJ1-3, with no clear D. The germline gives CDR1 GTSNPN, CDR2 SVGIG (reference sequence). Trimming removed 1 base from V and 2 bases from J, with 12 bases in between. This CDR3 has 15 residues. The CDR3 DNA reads TGTGCCTGGAGTGCGGGCATGGTTACTGGAAACACCATATATTTT. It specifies CAWSAGMVTGNTIYF. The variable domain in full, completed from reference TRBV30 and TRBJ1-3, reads SQTIHQWPATLVQPVGSPLSLECTVEGTSNPNLYWYRQAAGRGLQLLFYSVGIGQISSEVPQNLSASRPQDRQFILSSKKLLLSDSGFYLCAWSAGMVTGNTIYFGEGSWLTVV.

In DNA form, the CDR3 reads TGTGCCAGCAGTGACCTACGGCTCCCGAGCACAGATACGCAGTATTTT. This encodes CASSDLRLPSTDTQYF. V and J are TRBV6-1 and TRBJ2-3; D uncertain. Trimming pared 3 bases from V and 0 bases from J, leaving 13 bases between. The CDR3 has 16 residues. Germline assignment: CDR1 MNHNS and CDR2 SASEGT.

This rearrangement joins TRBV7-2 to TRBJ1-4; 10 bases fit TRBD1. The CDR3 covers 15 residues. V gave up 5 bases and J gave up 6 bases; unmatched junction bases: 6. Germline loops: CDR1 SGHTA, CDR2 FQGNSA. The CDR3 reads CASSPRQGADEKLFF. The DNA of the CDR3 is TGTGCCAGCAGCCCAAGACAGGGGGCGGATGAAAAACTGTTTTTT.

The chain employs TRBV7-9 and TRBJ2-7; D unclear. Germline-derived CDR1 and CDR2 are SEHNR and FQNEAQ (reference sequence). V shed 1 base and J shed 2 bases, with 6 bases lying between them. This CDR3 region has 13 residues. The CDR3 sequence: CASSLGGPYEQYF. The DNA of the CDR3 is TGTGCCAGCAGCTTAGGCGGACCCTACGAGCAGTACTTC.

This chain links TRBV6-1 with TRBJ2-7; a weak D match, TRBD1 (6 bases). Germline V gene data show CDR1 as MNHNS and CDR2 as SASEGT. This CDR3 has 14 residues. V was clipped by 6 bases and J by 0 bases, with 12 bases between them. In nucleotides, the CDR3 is TGTGCCAGCAGGGGGGACATCCGCTCCTACGAGCAGTACTTC. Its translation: CASRGDIRSYEQYF.

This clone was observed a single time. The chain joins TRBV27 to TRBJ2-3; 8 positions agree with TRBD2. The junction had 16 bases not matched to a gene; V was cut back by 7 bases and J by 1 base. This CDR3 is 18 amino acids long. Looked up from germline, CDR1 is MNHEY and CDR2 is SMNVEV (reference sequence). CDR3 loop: CASTLRGAGTSGTDTQYF. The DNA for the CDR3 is TGTGCCAGCACCCTGCGGGGGGCGGGAACCTCTGGCACAGATACGCAGTATTTT.

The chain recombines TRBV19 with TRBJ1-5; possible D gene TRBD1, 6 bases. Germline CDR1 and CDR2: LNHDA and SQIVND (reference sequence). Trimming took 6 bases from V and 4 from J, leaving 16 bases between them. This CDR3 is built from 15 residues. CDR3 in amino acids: CASSPLQGRNQPQHF. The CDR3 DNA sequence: TGTGCCAGTAGCCCCCTTCAGGGGAGAAATCAGCCCCAGCATTTT.

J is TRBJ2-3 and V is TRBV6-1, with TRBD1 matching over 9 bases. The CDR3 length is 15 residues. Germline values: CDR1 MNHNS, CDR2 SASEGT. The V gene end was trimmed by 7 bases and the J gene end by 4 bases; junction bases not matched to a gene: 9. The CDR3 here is CASKIGQGSADTQYF. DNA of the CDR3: TGTGCCAGCAAGATAGGACAGGGGTCGGCAGATACGCAGTATTTT.

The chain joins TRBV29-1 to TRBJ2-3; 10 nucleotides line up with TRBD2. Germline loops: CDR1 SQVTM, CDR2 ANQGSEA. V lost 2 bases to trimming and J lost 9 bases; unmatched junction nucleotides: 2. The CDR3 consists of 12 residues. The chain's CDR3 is CSVELAGVTQYF. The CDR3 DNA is TGCAGCGTTGAACTAGCGGGAGTCACGCAGTATTTT.

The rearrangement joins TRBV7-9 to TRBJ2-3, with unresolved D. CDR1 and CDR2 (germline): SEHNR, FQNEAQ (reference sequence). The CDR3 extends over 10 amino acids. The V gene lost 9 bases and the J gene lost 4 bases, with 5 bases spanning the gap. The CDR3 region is CASSADTQYF. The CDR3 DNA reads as TGTGCCAGTTCAGCAGATACGCAGTATTTT. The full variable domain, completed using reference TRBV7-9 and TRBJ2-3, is DTGVSQNPRHKITKRGQNVTFRCDPISEHNRLYWYRQTLGQGPEFLTYFQNEAQLEKSRLLSDRFSAERPKGSFSTLEIQRTEQGDSAMYLCASSADTQYFGPGTRLTVL.

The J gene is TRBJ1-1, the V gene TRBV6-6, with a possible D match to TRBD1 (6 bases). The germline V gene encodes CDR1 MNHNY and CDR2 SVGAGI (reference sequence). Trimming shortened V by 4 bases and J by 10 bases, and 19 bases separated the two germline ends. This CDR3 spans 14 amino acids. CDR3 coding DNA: TGTGCCAGCAGTTCTCTCGGGGGCGGTCATAGAGCTTTCTTT. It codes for CASSSLGGGHRAFF.

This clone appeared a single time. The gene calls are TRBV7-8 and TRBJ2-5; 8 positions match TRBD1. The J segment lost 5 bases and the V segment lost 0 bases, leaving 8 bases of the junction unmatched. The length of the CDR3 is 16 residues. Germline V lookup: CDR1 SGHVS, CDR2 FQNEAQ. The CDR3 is CASSLARLRGQETQYF. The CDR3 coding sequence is TGTGCCAGCAGCTTAGCCAGACTCAGGGGGCAGGAGACCCAGTACTTC.

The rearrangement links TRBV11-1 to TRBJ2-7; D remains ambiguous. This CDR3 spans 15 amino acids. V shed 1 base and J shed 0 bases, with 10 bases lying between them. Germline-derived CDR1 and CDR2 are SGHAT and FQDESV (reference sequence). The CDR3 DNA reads TGTGCCAGCAGCTTAGACAGTTTTAGCTCCTACGAGCAGTACTTC. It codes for CASSLDSFSSYEQYF.

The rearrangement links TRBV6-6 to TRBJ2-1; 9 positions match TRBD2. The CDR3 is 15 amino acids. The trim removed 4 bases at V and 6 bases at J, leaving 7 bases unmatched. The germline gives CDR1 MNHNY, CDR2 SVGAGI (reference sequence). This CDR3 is CASSFSGSSPNEQFF. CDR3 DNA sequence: TGTGCCAGCAGTTTTAGCGGGAGTTCACCCAATGAGCAGTTCTTC.

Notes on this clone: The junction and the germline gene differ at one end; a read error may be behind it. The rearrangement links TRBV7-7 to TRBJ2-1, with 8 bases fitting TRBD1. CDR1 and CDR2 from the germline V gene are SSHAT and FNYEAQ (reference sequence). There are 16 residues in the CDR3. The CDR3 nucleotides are TGTGCTAGCAGCTTAACCCTTCTCGACAGGGGCAATGAGCAGTTCTTC. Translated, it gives CASSLTLLDRGNEQFF.

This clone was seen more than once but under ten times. CDR3 amino acids: CASNPQGAANQPQHF. The CDR3 nucleotides read TGTGCCAGCAACCCACAGGGGGCGGCCAATCAGCCCCAGCATTTT. This chain links TRBV9 with TRBJ1-5; TRBD1 matches 9 bases. The V gene's germline CDR1 is SGDLS and CDR2 YYNGEE. The CDR3 extends over 15 amino acids. J lost 3 bases, V lost 6 bases, and 7 bases had no gene match.

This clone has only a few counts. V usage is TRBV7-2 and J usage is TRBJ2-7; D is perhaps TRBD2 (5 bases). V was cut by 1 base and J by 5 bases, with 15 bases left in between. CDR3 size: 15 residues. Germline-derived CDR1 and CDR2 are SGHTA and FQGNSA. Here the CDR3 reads CASSLVGEPSHEQYF. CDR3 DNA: TGTGCCAGCAGCTTAGTCGGGGAACCTAGCCACGAGCAGTACTTC.

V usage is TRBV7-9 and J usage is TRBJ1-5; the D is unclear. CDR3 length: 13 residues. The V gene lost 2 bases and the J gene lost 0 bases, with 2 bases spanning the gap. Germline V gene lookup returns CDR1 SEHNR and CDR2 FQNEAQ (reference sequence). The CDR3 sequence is CASSLHSNQPQHF. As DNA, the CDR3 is TGTGCCAGCAGCTTACATAGCAATCAGCCCCAGCATTTT.

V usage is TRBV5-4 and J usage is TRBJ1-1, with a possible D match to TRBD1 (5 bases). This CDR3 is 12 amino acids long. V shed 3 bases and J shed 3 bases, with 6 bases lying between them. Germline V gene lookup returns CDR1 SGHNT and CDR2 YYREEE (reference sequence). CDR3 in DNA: TGTGCCAGCAGCTGGGGGGACACTGAAGCTTTCTTT. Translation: CASSWGDTEAFF.

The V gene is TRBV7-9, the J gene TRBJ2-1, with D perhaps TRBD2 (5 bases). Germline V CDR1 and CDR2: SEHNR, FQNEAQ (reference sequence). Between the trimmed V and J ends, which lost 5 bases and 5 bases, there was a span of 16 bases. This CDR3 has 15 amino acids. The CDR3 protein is CASSLGSVRNNEQFF. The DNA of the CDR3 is TGTGCCAGCAGCCTAGGGAGCGTGAGGAACAATGAGCAGTTCTTC.